This record concerns one TCR beta chain sequence. Its antigen is unidentified. Graft material was processed, releasing intraepithelial and lamina propria lymphocytes. Libraries were prepared by immunoSEQ multiplex PCR; TCRdb keeps only in-frame clonotypes and omits some of them. The table lists nearly 30,000 clones, 60% to 85% of them singletons, with approximately 3% in the top ten. This entry belongs to a study of graft-versus-host responses after intestinal transplantation. At the level of the study: All recipients got anti-thymocyte globulin induction, then tacrolimus and steroids for 2 to 3 years.

Notes on the study in general: Detected in recipient marrow were GvH clones, some of which were first observed in ileum or blood. Subjects displaying graft-donor T cell macrochimerism possessed elevated graft-versus-host to host-versus-graft clonal ratios inside allografts.

V lost 3 bases, J lost 3 bases, and 9 bases lay in between. The CDR3 length is 13 residues. Germline values: CDR1 SQVTM, CDR2 ANQGSEA. This TCR was recovered from a human patient who received an intestinal transplant, so some T cells may come from the graft donor. V usage is TRBV29-1 and J usage is TRBJ1-5, with a possible D match to TRBD1 (6 bases). Here the sequenced sample was ileum tissue, taken 98 days after intestinal transplantation. Here the CDR3 DNA reads TGCAGCGTTGAGACAGGCCTCAATCAGCCCCAGCATTTT. Its protein product is CSVETGLNQPQHF.